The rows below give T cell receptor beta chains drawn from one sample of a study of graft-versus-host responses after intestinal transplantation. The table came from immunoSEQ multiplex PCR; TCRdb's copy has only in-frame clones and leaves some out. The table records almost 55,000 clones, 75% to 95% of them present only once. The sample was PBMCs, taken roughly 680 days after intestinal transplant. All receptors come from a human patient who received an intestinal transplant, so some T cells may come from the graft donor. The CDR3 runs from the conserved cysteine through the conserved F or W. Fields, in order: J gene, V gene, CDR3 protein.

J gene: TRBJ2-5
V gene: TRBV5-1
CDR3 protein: CASSPSGGQLKETQYF

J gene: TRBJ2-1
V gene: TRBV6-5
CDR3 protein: CASSYSGVAGYNEQFF

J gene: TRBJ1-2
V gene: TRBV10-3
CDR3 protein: CAISENYGYTF

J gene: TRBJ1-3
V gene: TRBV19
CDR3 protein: CASFSTGGSGNTIYF

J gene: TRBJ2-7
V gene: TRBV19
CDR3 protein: CASSMARGGKYEQYF

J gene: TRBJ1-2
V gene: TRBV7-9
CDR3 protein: CASSLPQAVMHGYTF

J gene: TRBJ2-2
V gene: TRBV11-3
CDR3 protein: CASSLQGADTGELFF

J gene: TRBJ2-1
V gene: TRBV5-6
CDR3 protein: CASSLTGEQFF

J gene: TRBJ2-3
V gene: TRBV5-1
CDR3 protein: CASSSGTGTSTDTQYF

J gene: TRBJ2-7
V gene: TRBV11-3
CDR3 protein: CASSPSWDMEQQYF

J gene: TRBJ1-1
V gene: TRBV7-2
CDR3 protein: CASSLRGRGTEAFF

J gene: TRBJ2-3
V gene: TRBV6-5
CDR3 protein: CASSPRNRLTDTQYF

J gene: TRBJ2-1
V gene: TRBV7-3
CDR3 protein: CASSSTGLAGNEQFF